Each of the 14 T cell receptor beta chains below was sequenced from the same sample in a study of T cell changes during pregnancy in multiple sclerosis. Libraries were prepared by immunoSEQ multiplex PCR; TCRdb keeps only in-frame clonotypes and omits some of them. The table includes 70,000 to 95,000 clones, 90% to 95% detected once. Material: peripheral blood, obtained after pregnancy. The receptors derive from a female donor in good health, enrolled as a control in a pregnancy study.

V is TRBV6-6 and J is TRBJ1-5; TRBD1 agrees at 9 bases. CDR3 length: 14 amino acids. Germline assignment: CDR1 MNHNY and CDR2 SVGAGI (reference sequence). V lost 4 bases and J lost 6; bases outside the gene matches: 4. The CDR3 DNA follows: TGTGCCAGCAGTTTGGGACAGGGTCTTCAGCCCCAGCATTTT. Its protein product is CASSLGQGLQPQHF.

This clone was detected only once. The CDR3 region is CASSLNPTGLIYEQYF. The CDR3 DNA is TGTGCCAGCAGCTTGAACCCGACAGGGTTAATCTACGAGCAGTACTTC. The genes are TRBV7-6 and TRBJ2-7; 7 bases are shared with TRBD1. Germline V gene lookup returns CDR1 SGHVS and CDR2 FNYEAQ. J lost 3 bases, V lost 3 bases, and 11 bases had no gene match. This CDR3 comprises 16 residues.

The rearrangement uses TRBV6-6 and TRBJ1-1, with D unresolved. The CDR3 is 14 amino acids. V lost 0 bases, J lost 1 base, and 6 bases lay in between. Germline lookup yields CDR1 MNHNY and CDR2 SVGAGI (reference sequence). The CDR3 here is CASSYSRQNTEAFF. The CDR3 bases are TGTGCCAGCAGTTACTCGAGACAGAACACTGAAGCTTTCTTT.

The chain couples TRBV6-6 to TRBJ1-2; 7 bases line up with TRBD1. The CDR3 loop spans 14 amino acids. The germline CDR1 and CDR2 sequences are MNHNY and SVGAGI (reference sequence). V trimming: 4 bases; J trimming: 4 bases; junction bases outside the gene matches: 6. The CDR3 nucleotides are TGTGCCAGCAGTTTCAATGGGGACAGCTATGGCTACACCTTC. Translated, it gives CASSFNGDSYGYTF.

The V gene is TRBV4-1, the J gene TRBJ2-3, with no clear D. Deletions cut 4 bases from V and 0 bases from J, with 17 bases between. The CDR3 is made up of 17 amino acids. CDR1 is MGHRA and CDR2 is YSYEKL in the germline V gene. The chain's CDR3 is CASSPVRNYYSTDTQYF. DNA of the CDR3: TGCGCCAGCAGCCCCGTGAGGAATTACTATAGCACAGATACGCAGTATTTT.

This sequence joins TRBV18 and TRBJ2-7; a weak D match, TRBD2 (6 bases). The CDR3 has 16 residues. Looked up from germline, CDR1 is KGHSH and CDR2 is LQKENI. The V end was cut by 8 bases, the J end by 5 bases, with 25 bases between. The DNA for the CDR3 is TGTGCCAGCACCTTGGGGCCACGACTAGGGGTAAACGAGCAGTACTTC. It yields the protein CASTLGPRLGVNEQYF.

This CDR3 is CASISGGSGGKQYF. The CDR3 DNA reads TGTGCCAGCATCTCCGGGGGGTCCGGGGGCAAGCAGTACTTC. The genes are TRBV28 and TRBJ2-7, with D possibly TRBD2 on 7 matching bases. Germline loops: CDR1 MDHEN, CDR2 SYDVKM. Trimming took 7 bases from V and 8 from J, leaving 21 bases between them. This CDR3 contains 14 residues.

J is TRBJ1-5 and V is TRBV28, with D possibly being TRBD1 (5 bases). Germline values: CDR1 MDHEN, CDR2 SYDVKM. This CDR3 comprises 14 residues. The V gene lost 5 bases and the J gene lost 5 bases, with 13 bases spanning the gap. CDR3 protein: CASSPNDRDQPQHF. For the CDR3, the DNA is TGTGCCAGCAGTCCGAATGACAGAGATCAGCCCCAGCATTTT.

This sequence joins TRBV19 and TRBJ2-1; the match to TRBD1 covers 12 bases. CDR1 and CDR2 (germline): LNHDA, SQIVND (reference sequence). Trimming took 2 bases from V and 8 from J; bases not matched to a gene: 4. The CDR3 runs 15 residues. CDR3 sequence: CASSIKGQGAYEQFF. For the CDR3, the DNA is TGTGCCAGTAGTATAAAGGGACAGGGGGCATATGAGCAGTTCTTC. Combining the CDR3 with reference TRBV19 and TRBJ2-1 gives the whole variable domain DGGITQSPKYLFRKEGQNVTLSCEQNLNHDAMYWYRQDPGQGLRLIYYSQIVNDFQKGDIAEGYSVSREKKESFPLTVTSAQKNPTAFYLCASSIKGQGAYEQFFGPGTRLTVL.

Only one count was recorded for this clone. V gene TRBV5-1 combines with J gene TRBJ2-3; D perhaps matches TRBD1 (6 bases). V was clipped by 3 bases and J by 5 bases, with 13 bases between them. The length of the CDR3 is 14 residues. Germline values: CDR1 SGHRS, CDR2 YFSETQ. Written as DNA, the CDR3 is TGCGCCAGCAGCTCAGGGGTACCAAAAGATACGCAGTATTTT. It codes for CASSSGVPKDTQYF.

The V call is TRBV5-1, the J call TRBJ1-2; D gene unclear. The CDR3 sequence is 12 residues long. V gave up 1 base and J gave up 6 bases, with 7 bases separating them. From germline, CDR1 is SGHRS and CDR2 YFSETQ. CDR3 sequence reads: CASSLPFDGYTF. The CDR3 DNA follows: TGCGCCAGCAGCTTGCCCTTCGATGGCTACACCTTC.

The CDR3 DNA sequence: TGTGCCAGCAGCCAAGACTCGGGGGGTACGAGGAGCAATCAGCCCCAGCATTTT. Translating gives CASSQDSGGTRSNQPQHF. The chain links TRBV4-2 to TRBJ1-5; a weak D match, TRBD1 (5 bases). The CDR3 runs 18 residues. Germline V gene data show CDR1 as LGHNA and CDR2 as YNFKEQ. The ends were cut back, 0 bases at V and 1 base at J, with 16 bases in the middle.

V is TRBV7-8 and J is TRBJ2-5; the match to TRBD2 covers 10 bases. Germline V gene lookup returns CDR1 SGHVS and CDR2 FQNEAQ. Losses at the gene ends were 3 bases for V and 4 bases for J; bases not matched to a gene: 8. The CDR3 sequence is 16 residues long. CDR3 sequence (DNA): TGTGCCAGCAGCTTTTGGCTGGCTAGCGGGAGAGAGACCCAGTACTTC. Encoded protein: CASSFWLASGRETQYF.

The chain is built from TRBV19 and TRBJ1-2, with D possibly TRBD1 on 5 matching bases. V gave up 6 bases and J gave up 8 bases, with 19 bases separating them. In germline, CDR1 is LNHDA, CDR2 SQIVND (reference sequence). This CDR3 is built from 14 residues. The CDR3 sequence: CASRNFGRGEGYTF. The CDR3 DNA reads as TGTGCCAGTAGAAACTTCGGGAGAGGGGAAGGCTACACCTTC.